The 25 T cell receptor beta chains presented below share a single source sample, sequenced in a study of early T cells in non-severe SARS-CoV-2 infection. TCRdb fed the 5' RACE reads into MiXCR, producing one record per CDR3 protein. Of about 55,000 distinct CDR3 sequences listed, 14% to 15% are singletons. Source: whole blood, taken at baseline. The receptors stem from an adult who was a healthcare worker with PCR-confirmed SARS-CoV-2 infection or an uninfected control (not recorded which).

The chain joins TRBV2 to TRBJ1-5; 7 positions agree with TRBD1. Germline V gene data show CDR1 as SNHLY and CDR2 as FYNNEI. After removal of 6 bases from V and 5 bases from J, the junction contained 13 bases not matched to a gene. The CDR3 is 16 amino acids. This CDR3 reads CASSQQGTASYQPQHF. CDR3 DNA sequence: TGTGCCAGCAGCCAACAAGGGACAGCCAGCTATCAGCCCCAGCATTTT.

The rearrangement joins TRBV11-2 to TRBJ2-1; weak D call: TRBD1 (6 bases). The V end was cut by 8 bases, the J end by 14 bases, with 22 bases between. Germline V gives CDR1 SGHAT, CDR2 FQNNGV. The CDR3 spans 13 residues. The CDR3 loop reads CASARGRGQGKFF. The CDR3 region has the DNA TGTGCCAGCGCCCGGGGTCGTGGGCAGGGGAAGTTCTTC.

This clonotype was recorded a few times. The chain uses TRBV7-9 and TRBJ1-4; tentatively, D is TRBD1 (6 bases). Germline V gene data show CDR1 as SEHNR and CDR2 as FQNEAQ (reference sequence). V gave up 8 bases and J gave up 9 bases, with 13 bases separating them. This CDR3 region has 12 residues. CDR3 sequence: CASGAGAKKLFF. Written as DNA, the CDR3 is TGTGCCAGCGGGGCAGGGGCTAAAAAACTGTTTTTT.

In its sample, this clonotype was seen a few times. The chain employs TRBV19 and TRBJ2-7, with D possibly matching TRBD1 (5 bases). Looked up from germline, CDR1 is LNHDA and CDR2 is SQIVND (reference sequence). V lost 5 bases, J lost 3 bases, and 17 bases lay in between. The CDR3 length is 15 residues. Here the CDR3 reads CASSGAAVNSYEQYF. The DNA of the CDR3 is TGTGCCAGTAGTGGGGCGGCCGTAAACAGCTACGAGCAGTACTTC.

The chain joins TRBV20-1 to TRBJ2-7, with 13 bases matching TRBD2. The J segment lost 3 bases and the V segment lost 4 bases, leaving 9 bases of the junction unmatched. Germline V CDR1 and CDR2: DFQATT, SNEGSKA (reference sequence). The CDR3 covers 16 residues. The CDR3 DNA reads TGCAGTGCTAAAGGACTAGCGGGAGCTCCTCTCTACGAGCAGTACTTC. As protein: CSAKGLAGAPLYEQYF.

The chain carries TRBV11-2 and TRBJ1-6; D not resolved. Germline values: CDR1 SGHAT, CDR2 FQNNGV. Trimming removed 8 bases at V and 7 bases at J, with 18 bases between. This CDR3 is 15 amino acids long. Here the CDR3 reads CASGLSLISNSPLHF. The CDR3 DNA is TGTGCCAGCGGCCTTTCGTTAATCTCAAATTCACCCCTCCACTTT.

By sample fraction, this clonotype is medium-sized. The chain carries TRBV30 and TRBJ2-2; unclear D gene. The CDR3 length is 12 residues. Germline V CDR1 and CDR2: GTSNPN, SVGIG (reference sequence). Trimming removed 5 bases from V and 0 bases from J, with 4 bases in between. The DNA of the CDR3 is TGTGCCTGGGGCCCGAACACCGGGGAGCTGTTTTTT. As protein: CAWGPNTGELFF.

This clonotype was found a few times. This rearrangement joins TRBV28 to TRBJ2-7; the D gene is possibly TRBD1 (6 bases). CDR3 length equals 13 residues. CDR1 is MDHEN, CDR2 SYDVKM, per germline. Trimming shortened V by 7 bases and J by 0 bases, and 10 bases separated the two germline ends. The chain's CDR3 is CASTGTPSYEQYF. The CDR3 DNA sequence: TGTGCCAGCACAGGGACACCCTCCTACGAGCAGTACTTC.

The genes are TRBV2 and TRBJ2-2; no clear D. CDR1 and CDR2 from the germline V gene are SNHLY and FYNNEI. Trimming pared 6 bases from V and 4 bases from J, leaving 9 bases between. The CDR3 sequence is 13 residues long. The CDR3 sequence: CASRAASTGELFF. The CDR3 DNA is TGTGCCAGCAGGGCCGCAAGCACCGGGGAGCTGTTTTTT.

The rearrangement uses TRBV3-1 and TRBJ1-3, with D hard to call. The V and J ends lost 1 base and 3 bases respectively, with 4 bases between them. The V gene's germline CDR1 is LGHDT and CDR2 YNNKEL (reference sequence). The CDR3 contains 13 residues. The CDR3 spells CASSQGVGNTIYF. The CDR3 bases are TGTGCCAGCAGCCAAGGGGTTGGAAACACCATATATTTT.

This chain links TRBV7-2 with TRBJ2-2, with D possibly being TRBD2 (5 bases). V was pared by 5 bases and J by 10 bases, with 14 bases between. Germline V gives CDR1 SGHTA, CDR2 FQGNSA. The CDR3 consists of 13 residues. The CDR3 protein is CASSPRRSLELFF. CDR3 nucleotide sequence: TGTGCCAGCAGCCCCCGGAGGAGCTTGGAGCTGTTTTTT. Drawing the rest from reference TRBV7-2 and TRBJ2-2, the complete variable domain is GAGVSQSPSNKVTEKGKDVELRCDPISGHTALYWYRQSLGQGLEFLIYFQGNSAPDKSGLPSDRFSAERTGGSVSTLTIQRTQQEDSAVYLCASSPRRSLELFFGEGSRLTVL.

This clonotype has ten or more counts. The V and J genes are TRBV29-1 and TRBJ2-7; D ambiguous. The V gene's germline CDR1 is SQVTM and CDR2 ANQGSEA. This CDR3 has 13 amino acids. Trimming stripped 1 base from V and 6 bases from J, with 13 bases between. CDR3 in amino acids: CSVEGLGWGEQYF. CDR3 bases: TGCAGCGTTGAAGGACTGGGGTGGGGCGAGCAGTACTTC.

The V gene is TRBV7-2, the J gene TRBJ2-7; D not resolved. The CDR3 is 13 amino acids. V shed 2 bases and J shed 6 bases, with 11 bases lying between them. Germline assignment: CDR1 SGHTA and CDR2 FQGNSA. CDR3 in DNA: TGTGCCAGCAGCTTAATCCAGGATCGCGAGCAGTACTTC. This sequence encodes CASSLIQDREQYF.

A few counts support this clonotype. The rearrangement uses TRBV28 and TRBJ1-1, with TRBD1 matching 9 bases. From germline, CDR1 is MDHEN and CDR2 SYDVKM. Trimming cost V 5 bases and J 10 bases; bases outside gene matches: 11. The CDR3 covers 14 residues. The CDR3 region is CASSLGQGRDGAFF. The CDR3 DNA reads TGTGCCAGCAGTCTCGGACAGGGGAGGGATGGAGCTTTCTTT.

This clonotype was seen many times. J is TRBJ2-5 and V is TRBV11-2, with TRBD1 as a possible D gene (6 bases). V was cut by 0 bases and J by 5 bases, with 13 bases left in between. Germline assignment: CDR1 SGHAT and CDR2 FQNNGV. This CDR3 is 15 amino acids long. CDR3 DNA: TGTGCCAGCAGCTTAGATCGGGGCAGGGGTGAGACCCAGTACTTC. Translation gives CASSLDRGRGETQYF.

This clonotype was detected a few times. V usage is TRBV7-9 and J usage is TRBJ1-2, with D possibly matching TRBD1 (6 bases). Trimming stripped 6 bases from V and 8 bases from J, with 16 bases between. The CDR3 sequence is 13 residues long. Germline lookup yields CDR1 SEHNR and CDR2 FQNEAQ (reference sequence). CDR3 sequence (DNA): TGTGCCAGCAGTTCTTACAGGGATTTCGGCTACACCTTC. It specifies CASSSYRDFGYTF.

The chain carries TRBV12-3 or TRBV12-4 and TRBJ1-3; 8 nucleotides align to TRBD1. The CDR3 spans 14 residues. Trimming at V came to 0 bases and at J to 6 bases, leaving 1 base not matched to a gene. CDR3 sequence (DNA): TGTGCCAGCAGTTTAGCGCAGGGGGCAAACACCATATATTTT. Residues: CASSLAQGANTIYF.

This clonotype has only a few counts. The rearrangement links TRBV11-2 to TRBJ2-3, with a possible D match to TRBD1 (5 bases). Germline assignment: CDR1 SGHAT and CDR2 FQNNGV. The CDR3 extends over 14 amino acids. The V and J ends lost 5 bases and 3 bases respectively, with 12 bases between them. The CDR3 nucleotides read TGTGCCAGCAGCCCCCAGGGATGGACAGATACGCAGTATTTT. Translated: CASSPQGWTDTQYF.

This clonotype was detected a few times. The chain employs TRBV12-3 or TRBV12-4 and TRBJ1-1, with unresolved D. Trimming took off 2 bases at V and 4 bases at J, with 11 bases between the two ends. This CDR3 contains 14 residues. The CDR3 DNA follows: TGTGCCAGCAGTTTAAGACTAGGGCGCACTGAAGCTTTCTTT. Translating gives CASSLRLGRTEAFF.

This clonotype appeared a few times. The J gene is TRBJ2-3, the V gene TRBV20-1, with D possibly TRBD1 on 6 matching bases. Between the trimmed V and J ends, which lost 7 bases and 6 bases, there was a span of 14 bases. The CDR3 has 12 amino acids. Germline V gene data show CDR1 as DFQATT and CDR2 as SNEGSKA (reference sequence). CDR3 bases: TGCAGTGTTGGCGCTAGGGGGGATACGCAGTATTTT. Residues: CSVGARGDTQYF.

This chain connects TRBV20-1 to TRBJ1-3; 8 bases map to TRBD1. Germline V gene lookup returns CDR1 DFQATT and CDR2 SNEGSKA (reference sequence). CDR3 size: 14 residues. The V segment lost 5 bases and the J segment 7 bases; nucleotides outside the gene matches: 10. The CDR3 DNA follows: TGCAGTGCTCGTGGACAGGGTTATTGGAACACCATATATTTT. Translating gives CSARGQGYWNTIYF.

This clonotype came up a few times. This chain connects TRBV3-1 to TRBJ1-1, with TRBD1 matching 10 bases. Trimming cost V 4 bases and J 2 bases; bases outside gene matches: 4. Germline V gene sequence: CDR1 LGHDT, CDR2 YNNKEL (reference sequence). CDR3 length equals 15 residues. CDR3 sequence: CASSRTGGINTEAFF. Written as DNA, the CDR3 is TGTGCCAGCAGCCGGACAGGGGGAATAAACACTGAAGCTTTCTTT.

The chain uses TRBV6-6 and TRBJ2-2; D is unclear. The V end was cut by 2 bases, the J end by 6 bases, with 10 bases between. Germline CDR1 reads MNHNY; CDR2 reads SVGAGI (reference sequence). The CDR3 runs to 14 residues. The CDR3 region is CASSYGPRAGELFF. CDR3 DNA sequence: TGTGCCAGCAGTTACGGGCCCCGAGCCGGGGAGCTGTTTTTT.

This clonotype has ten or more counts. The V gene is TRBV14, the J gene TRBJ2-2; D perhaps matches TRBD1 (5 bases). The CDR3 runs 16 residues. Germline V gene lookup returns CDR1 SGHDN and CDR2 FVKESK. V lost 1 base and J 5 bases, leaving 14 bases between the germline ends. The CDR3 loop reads CASSQASGAGTGELFF. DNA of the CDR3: TGTGCCAGCAGCCAAGCGTCTGGGGCCGGAACCGGGGAGCTGTTTTTT.

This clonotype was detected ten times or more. CDR3: CASSYPQGWSTEAFF. CDR3 DNA sequence: TGTGCCAGCAGTTACCCACAGGGGTGGAGCACTGAAGCTTTCTTT. The chain is built from TRBV6-2 or TRBV6-3 and TRBJ1-1, with TRBD1 matching over 7 bases. Trimming cost V 2 bases and J 4 bases; bases outside gene matches: 7. The V gene's germline CDR1 is MNHEY and CDR2 SVGEGT. The CDR3 extends over 15 amino acids.